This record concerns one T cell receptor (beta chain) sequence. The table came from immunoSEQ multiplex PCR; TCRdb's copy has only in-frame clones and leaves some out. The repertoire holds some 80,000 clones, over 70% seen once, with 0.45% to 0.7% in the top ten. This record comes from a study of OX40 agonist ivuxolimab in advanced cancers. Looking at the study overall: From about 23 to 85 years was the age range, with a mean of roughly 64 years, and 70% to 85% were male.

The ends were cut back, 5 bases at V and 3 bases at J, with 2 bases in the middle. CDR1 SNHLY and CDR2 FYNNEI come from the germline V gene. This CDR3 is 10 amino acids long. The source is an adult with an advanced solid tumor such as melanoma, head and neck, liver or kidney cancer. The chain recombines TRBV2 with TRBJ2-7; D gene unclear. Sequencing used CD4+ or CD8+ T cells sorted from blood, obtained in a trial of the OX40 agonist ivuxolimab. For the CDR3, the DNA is TGTGCCAGCAGTCACTACGAGCAGTACTTC. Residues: CASSHYEQYF.